What follows are 15 T cell receptor beta chains derived from one specimen sequenced in a study of T cell responses to AZD1222 COVID-19 vaccine. Libraries were prepared by immunoSEQ multiplex PCR; TCRdb keeps only in-frame clonotypes and omits some of them. The top ten hold roughly 10% of the sample, which has 100,000 or so clones, 87% seen once. This material consisted of peripheral blood, taken 28 days after the second AZD1222 dose. The receptors derive from an adult who received the AZD1222 COVID-19 vaccine.

V usage is TRBV7-9 and J usage is TRBJ1-1; D ambiguous. Germline CDR1 reads SEHNR; CDR2 reads FQNEAQ (reference sequence). The CDR3 sequence is 14 residues long. V lost 5 bases, J lost 1 base, and 11 bases lay in between. CDR3 amino acids: CASSPLQWNTEAFF. CDR3 nucleotide sequence: TGTGCCAGCAGCCCACTGCAATGGAACACTGAAGCTTTCTTT.

This clone was picked up a small number of times. The chain combines TRBV4-3 with TRBJ2-1; D remains ambiguous. The CDR3 runs to 15 residues. Germline values: CDR1 LGHNA, CDR2 YSLEER. V was clipped by 2 bases and J by 7 bases, with 15 bases between them. This CDR3 reads CASSQILLDLNEQFF. The CDR3 DNA reads as TGCGCCAGCAGCCAAATTCTGCTAGATCTTAATGAGCAGTTCTTC.

This clone occurred once. The chain uses TRBV7-9 and TRBJ2-3; D is possibly TRBD2 (6 bases). The CDR3 is made up of 15 amino acids. Trimming removed 4 bases at V and 2 bases at J, with 13 bases between. Germline V gene data show CDR1 as SEHNR and CDR2 as FQNEAQ (reference sequence). The CDR3 DNA sequence: TGTGCCAGCAGCTCCCGACTAGACCCCACAGATACGCAGTATTTT. It codes for CASSSRLDPTDTQYF.

The CDR3 protein is CASTITAGETQYF. CDR3 nucleotides: TGTGCCAGCACCATAACAGCTGGCGAGACCCAGTACTTC. This chain uses TRBV6-6 with TRBJ2-5; D not certain. The V gene's germline CDR1 is MNHNY and CDR2 SVGAGI (reference sequence). The CDR3 sequence is 13 residues long. The V gene lost 7 bases and the J gene lost 5 bases, with 14 bases spanning the gap.

This clone came up once. This sequence joins TRBV7-9 and TRBJ2-1; TRBD1 is a possible D gene (8 bases). The CDR3 has 19 residues. Trimming cost V 6 bases and J 0 bases, with 24 bases left between them. Germline CDR1 SEHNR, CDR2 FQNEAQ (reference sequence). This CDR3 reads CASRERGTRDRSSYNEQFF. The CDR3 DNA reads as TGTGCCAGCAGGGAGCGGGGTACCCGGGACAGGAGCTCCTACAATGAGCAGTTCTTC.

This clone was recorded a few times. The chain employs TRBV6-5 and TRBJ1-1; D unresolved. There are 11 residues in the CDR3. The V end was cut by 7 bases, the J end by 0 bases, with 3 bases between. Per the germline V gene, CDR1 is MNHEY and CDR2 is SVGAGI. This chain's CDR3 is CASTLNTEAFF. As DNA, the CDR3 is TGTGCCAGCACGTTGAACACTGAAGCTTTCTTT.

V and J are TRBV12-3 or TRBV12-4 and TRBJ2-2; no definite D call. This CDR3 is 12 amino acids long. Trimming took off 6 bases at V and 5 bases at J, with 7 bases between the two ends. This CDR3 reads CASSLGTGELFF. The CDR3 DNA reads TGTGCCAGCAGCCTGGGGACCGGGGAGCTGTTTTTT.

The CDR3 here is CASSRTQGPGYEQYF. The CDR3 DNA sequence: TGTGCCAGTAGTCGGACTCAGGGCCCAGGATACGAGCAGTACTTC. The chain combines TRBV19 with TRBJ2-7; D could derive from TRBD1 or TRBD2 (5 bases each). There are 15 residues in the CDR3. V was shortened by 5 bases and J by 4 bases, with 18 bases between the two germline ends. CDR1 is LNHDA, CDR2 SQIVND, per germline (reference sequence).

For the CDR3, the DNA is TGTGCCAGTAGTGCATCTAGCGGGAGACCAGAGACCCAGTACTTC. It translates to CASSASSGRPETQYF. The chain is built from TRBV19 and TRBJ2-5, with TRBD2 matching over 10 bases. The CDR3 is made up of 15 amino acids. Germline trimming cut 5 bases from V and 4 bases from J; bases unmatched to any gene: 7. CDR1 and CDR2 from the germline V gene are LNHDA and SQIVND (reference sequence).

The V call is TRBV9, the J call TRBJ2-7, with D maybe TRBD2 (6 bases). The CDR3 extends over 14 amino acids. V was shortened by 7 bases and J by 6 bases, with 20 bases between the two germline ends. Germline loops: CDR1 SGDLS, CDR2 YYNGEE. The CDR3 region is CASGLDSGLREQYF. The DNA for the CDR3 is TGTGCCAGCGGCCTTGATAGCGGTCTACGCGAGCAGTACTTC.

This rearrangement joins TRBV2 to TRBJ2-1, with D tentatively TRBD1 (6 bases). Trimming left V 8 bases short and J 5 bases short, with 19 bases between. Germline V gene sequence: CDR1 SNHLY, CDR2 FYNNEI. The CDR3 contains 15 residues. CDR3 DNA sequence: TGTGCCAGCGAGAGGGGGACCGAAGACCACAATGAGCAGTTCTTC. Its translation is CASERGTEDHNEQFF.

This clone was detected only a few times. This chain joins TRBV4-3 and TRBJ2-7; the match to TRBD1 covers 8 bases. The germline CDR1 and CDR2 sequences are LGHNA and YSLEER. The V and J ends lost 1 base and 6 bases, in that order; junction bases with no gene match: 5. This CDR3 comprises 14 residues. The CDR3: CASSQGQGFGEQYF. The CDR3 nucleotides are TGCGCCAGCAGCCAAGGACAGGGGTTCGGCGAGCAGTACTTC.

V and J are TRBV18 and TRBJ2-1; D is undetermined. This CDR3 contains 13 residues. Trimming took off 2 bases at V and 4 bases at J, with 6 bases between the two ends. The germline gives CDR1 KGHSH, CDR2 LQKENI. CDR3 residues: CASSPVGYNEQFF. As DNA, the CDR3 is TGTGCCAGCTCACCAGTGGGGTACAATGAGCAGTTCTTC.

The rearrangement links TRBV25-1 to TRBJ2-2; D is unresolved. The V end was cut by 1 base, the J end by 1 base, with 7 bases between. The CDR3 contains 15 residues. CDR1 and CDR2 (germline): MGHDK, SYGVNS. This chain's CDR3 is CASSEFDGNTGELFF. The CDR3 DNA follows: TGTGCCAGCAGTGAATTCGACGGGAACACCGGGGAGCTGTTTTTT.

V usage is TRBV5-1 and J usage is TRBJ1-2; D not certain. Germline V gene lookup returns CDR1 SGHRS and CDR2 YFSETQ. Trimming shortened V by 5 bases and J by 0 bases, and 14 bases separated the two germline ends. There are 15 residues in the CDR3. Written as DNA, the CDR3 is TGCGCCAGCAGTTACGACGGACCCGCTAACTATGGCTACACCTTC. The encoded protein is CASSYDGPANYGYTF.